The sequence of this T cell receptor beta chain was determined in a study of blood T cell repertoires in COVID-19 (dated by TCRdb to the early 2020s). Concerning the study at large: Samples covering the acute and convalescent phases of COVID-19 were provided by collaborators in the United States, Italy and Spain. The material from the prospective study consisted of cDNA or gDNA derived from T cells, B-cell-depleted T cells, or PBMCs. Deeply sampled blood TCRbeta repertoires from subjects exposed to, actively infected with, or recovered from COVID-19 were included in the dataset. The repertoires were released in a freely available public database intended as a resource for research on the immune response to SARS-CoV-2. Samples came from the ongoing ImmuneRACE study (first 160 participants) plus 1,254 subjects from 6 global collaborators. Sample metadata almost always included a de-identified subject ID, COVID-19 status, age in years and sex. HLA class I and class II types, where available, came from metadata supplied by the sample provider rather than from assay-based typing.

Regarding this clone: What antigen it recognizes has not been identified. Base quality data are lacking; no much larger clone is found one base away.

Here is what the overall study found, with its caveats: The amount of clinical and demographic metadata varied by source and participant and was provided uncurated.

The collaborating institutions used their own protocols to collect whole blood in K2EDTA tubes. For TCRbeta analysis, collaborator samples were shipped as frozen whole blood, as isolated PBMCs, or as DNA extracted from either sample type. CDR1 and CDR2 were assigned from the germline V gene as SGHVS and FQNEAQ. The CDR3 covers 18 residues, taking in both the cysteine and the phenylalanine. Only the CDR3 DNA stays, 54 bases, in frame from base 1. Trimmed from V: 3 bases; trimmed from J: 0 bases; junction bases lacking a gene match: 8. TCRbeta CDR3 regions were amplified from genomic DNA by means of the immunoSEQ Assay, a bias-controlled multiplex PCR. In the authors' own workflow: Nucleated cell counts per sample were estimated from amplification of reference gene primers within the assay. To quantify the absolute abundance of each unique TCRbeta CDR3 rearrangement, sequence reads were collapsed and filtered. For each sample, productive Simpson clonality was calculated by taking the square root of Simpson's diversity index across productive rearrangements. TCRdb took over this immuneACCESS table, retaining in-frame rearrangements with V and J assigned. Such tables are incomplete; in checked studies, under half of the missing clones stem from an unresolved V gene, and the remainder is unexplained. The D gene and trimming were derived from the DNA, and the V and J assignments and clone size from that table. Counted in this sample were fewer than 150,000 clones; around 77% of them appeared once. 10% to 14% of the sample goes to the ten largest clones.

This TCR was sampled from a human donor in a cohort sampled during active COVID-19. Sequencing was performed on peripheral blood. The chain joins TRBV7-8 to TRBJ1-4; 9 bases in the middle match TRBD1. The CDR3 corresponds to CASSFRDREFSTNEKLFF. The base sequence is TGTGCCAGCAGCTTCCGGGACAGGGAGTTCTCAACTAATGAAAAACTGTTTTTT.